In this sample, the clone carrying this T cell receptor beta chain turned up once. Its antigen is unidentified. This entry is derived from a study of human T cells and chemical hapten exposure. The overall study: Patch tests applied 0.01% DPC to the upper back, read at 6 days.

As for time point: pre-sensitization, week 0. Stated treatment: therapeutic diphenylcyclopropenone sensitization with weekly scalp DPC. Non-pregnant alopecia patients aged 18 to 70, suitable for DPC therapy. V was clipped by 3 bases and J by 1 base, with 9 bases between them. The CDR3 totals 14 residues. Germline CDR1 ENHRY, CDR2 SYGVKD. Study-wide points: Once DPC sensitization occurred, TCRs above 1 in 1000 frequency showed no change.

TCRdb re-called the RACE reads through MiXCR, storing one row per CDR3 protein. The repertoire holds 85,000 to 100,000 distinct CDR3 sequences, with 9.5% to 14% as singletons. The chain couples TRBV10-3 to TRBJ2-5, with D possibly TRBD1 on 5 matching bases. This clonotype originated in an older woman with alopecia areata. Some clones in this sample may be carry-over from other donors' samples. Sequenced here: whole blood, sampled in connection with sensitization to the hapten diphenylcyclopropenone (DPC). The CDR3 region is CAISDRESQETQYF. CDR3 bases: TGTGCCATCAGTGACAGGGAAAGCCAAGAGACCCAGTACTTC.